One sample yielded the 7 T cell receptor beta chains listed below, sequenced in a study of CD8+ T cells in alopecia areata. The sequencing template was cDNA reverse transcribed from extracted RNA. Clones were read by immunoSEQ multiplex PCR, and TCRdb kept only the in-frame ones, dropping some. The profile shows about 180,000 clones, more than 60% of them singletons. Sequences were derived from CD4+ T cells sorted from blood, sampled at week 0. These receptors originate from a human donor with alopecia areata.

The chain combines TRBV30 with TRBJ1-2; D may be TRBD1 (6 bases). CDR3 length: 13 residues. Germline CDR1 reads GTSNPN; CDR2 reads SVGIG (reference sequence). The V end lost 8 bases, the J end lost 1 base, and 14 bases lay between the germline ends. CDR3 DNA sequence: TGTGCCAGACGGGACATCAGTAACTATGGCTACACCTTC. Translated, it gives CARRDISNYGYTF.

This clone was picked up a small number of times. This sequence joins TRBV9 and TRBJ2-1; TRBD1 agrees at 7 bases. V lost 4 bases to trimming and J lost 8 bases; unmatched junction nucleotides: 6. The CDR3 is made up of 13 amino acids. Germline V lookup: CDR1 SGDLS, CDR2 YYNGEE. CDR3 sequence: CASSSRQGDEQFF. CDR3 in DNA: TGTGCCAGCAGCTCCAGACAGGGCGATGAGCAGTTCTTC.

The genes are TRBV14 and TRBJ2-2; D gene uncertain. CDR3 size: 14 residues. V was trimmed by 1 base and J by 6 bases, leaving 9 bases between them. From germline, CDR1 is SGHDN and CDR2 FVKESK. The CDR3 sequence is CASSQVRLPGELFF. CDR3 DNA: TGTGCCAGCAGCCAAGTTAGGCTACCCGGGGAGCTGTTTTTT.

The chain links TRBV14 to TRBJ2-1; D is possibly TRBD1 (6 bases). Trimming cost V 4 bases and J 15 bases, with 22 bases left between them. The CDR3 is made up of 14 amino acids. The V gene's germline CDR1 is SGHDN and CDR2 FVKESK. The CDR3 region is CASSLLSQGQSPFF. The CDR3 nucleotides read TGTGCCAGCAGCCTTCTCTCCCAGGGGCAGTCGCCGTTCTTC.

This clone appeared a few times. The rearrangement uses TRBV9 and TRBJ2-5; 8 nucleotides match TRBD2. This CDR3 is 15 amino acids long. CDR1 and CDR2 from the germline V gene are SGDLS and YYNGEE. V lost 3 bases, J lost 3 bases, and 7 bases stayed unmatched. This CDR3 is CASSATAGAKETQYF. DNA for the CDR3: TGTGCCAGCAGCGCAACAGCGGGGGCCAAAGAGACCCAGTACTTC.

This clone was seen a few times. J is TRBJ2-3 and V is TRBV14, with D possibly being TRBD2 (6 bases). The CDR3 covers 17 residues. The ends were cut back, 1 base at V and 6 bases at J, with 20 bases in the middle. The germline gives CDR1 SGHDN, CDR2 FVKESK. The CDR3 DNA follows: TGTGCCAGCAGCCAAGGAGGAATAACCGGGACTTTCGATACGCAGTATTTT. Its translation: CASSQGGITGTFDTQYF. Full variable domain (missing parts from reference TRBV14 and TRBJ2-3): EAGVTQFPSHSVIEKGQTVTLRCDPISGHDNLYWYRRVMGKEIKFLLHFVKESKQDESGMPNNRFLAERTGGTYSTLKVQPAELEDSGVYFCASSQGGITGTFDTQYFGPGTRLTVL.

This rearrangement joins TRBV5-1 to TRBJ2-1; a weak D match, TRBD2 (6 bases). The V gene lost 0 bases and the J gene lost 8 bases, with 12 bases spanning the gap. This CDR3 has 14 amino acids. Germline values: CDR1 SGHRS, CDR2 YFSETQ. CDR3: CASSLAGLFDEQFF. DNA for the CDR3: TGCGCCAGCAGCTTGGCGGGACTTTTCGATGAGCAGTTCTTC. The variable domain in full, completed from reference TRBV5-1 and TRBJ2-1, reads KAGVTQTPRYLIKTRGQQVTLSCSPISGHRSVSWYQQTPGQGLQFLFEYFSETQRNKGNFPGRFSGRQFSNSRSEMNVSTLELGDSALYLCASSLAGLFDEQFFGPGTRLTVL.